Following are 13 T cell receptor beta chains from one sample sequenced in a study of shared clonotypes between healthy human individuals. Some clones are missing from TCRdb's copy, which holds only in-frame ones; the method was immunoSEQ multiplex PCR. This table holds over a million clones, about 80% found once. Sequences were obtained from memory CD4+ T cells from PBMCs. Subset meaning: CD45RA-negative fraction. These receptors all stem from a man aged 18 to 35 in good health. Some clones in this sample may be carry-over from other donors' samples.

The rearrangement uses TRBV5-6 and TRBJ1-1; D is undetermined. This CDR3 comprises 16 residues. The V gene lost 0 bases and the J gene lost 0 bases, with 12 bases spanning the gap. From germline, CDR1 is SGHDT and CDR2 YYEEEE. The CDR3 loop reads CASSLGGYGMNTEAFF. The CDR3 nucleotides read TGTGCCAGCAGCTTGGGAGGATATGGGATGAACACTGAAGCTTTCTTT.

The rearrangement links TRBV19 to TRBJ2-5; D is possibly TRBD2 (6 bases). This CDR3 is 16 amino acids long. Germline lookup yields CDR1 LNHDA and CDR2 SQIVND (reference sequence). V shed 4 bases and J shed 5 bases, with 20 bases lying between them. The CDR3 nucleotides read TGTGCCAGTAGTACGTTACTAGCCCTCCGGACGGAGACCCAGTACTTC. Its protein product is CASSTLLALRTETQYF.

The chain combines TRBV6-6 with TRBJ2-3; D remains unclear. The CDR3 consists of 16 residues. Germline loops: CDR1 MNHNY, CDR2 SVGAGI (reference sequence). Trimming took off 1 base at V and 2 bases at J, with 13 bases between the two ends. DNA for the CDR3: TGTGCCAGCAGTTACTTAGCCGAGGATTTCACAGATACGCAGTATTTT. Amino acids: CASSYLAEDFTDTQYF.

A note on this clone: Other DNA sequences in the sample encode the same CDR3. V usage is TRBV18 and J usage is TRBJ2-2, with TRBD2 identical over 12 bases. Per germline, CDR1 KGHSH and CDR2 LQKENI. The V segment lost 3 bases and the J segment 0 bases; nucleotides outside the gene matches: 2. This CDR3 has 17 residues. The CDR3 here is CASSPGTSGPNTGELFF. The CDR3 nucleotides are TGTGCCAGCTCACCCGGGACTAGCGGGCCGAACACCGGGGAGCTGTTTTTT.

This clone was detected only once. An end of the junction does not agree with germline; a read error may underlie this. This chain joins TRBV30 and TRBJ1-2; possibly TRBD1 for D (5 bases). The CDR3 length is 11 residues. Germline CDR1 GTSNPN, CDR2 SVGIG (reference sequence). CDR3 nucleotide sequence: TGTGCCATAACCGAAGGCCGGGGACTACCCTTC. It codes for CAITEGRGLPF.

A word on this clone: A read error is possible here, since a much larger clone lies one base away. In the same sample, other DNA sequences code for this CDR3. The chain is built from TRBV5-1 and TRBJ2-3; D not certain. Trimming stripped 0 bases from V and 0 bases from J, with 5 bases between. Germline CDR1 reads SGHRS; CDR2 reads YFSETQ. The CDR3 runs to 14 residues. In nucleotides, the CDR3 is TGCGCCAGCAGCTTGGCGACTAGCACAGATACGCAGTATTTT. Translated: CASSLATSTDTQYF.

The CDR3 spells CASSLGLSGYNEQFF. The CDR3, as DNA: TGTGCCAGCAGCTTAGGGCTTTCAGGCTACAATGAGCAGTTCTTC. The chain recombines TRBV7-2 with TRBJ2-1; D gene ambiguous. The CDR3 runs to 15 residues. Between the trimmed V and J ends, which lost 1 base and 3 bases, there was a span of 10 bases. Germline V CDR1 and CDR2: SGHTA, FQGNSA.

The chain has TRBV4-3 and TRBJ1-4; tentative D call: TRBD1 (5 bases). This CDR3 spans 15 amino acids. The germline CDR1 and CDR2 sequences are LGHNA and YSLEER. Trimming pared 7 bases from V and 1 base from J, leaving 13 bases between. CDR3 in amino acids: CASTPAGGTNEKLFF. CDR3 coding DNA: TGCGCCAGCACCCCCGCGGGGGGAACTAATGAAAAACTGTTTTTT.

This clone showed up just once. The chain combines TRBV4-3 with TRBJ1-4, with D unclear. V dropped 3 bases and J dropped 4 bases, with 15 bases sitting between them. Germline V gene sequence: CDR1 LGHNA, CDR2 YSLEER. The CDR3 sequence is 16 residues long. Here the CDR3 DNA reads TGCGCCAGCAGCCAGGGGAATCCAAGTAGTAATGAAAAACTGTTTTTT. As protein: CASSQGNPSSNEKLFF.

The chain recombines TRBV5-8 with TRBJ2-5; tentative D call: TRBD2 (6 bases). This CDR3 comprises 13 residues. V lost 5 bases and J 5 bases, leaving 13 bases between the germline ends. CDR1 is SGHTS and CDR2 is YDEGEE in the germline V gene. The CDR3 DNA is TGTGCCAGCAGTCTACGGGGGAGGGAGACCCAGTACTTC. It specifies CASSLRGRETQYF.

The rearrangement joins TRBV19 to TRBJ1-3; a possible D gene is TRBD1 (6 bases). CDR3 length: 17 amino acids. Germline V gene data show CDR1 as LNHDA and CDR2 as SQIVND (reference sequence). Trimming removed 3 bases from V and 0 bases from J, with 15 bases in between. CDR3 DNA: TGTGCCAGTAGTATTTCCGGACAGCGACTCTCTGGAAACACCATATATTTT. Amino acids: CASSISGQRLSGNTIYF.

The chain carries TRBV6-6 and TRBJ2-7, with 9 bases that match TRBD1. Germline V lookup: CDR1 MNHNY, CDR2 SVGAGI (reference sequence). CDR3 size: 15 residues. The trim removed 4 bases at V and 4 bases at J, leaving 8 bases unmatched. CDR3 nucleotides: TGTGCCAGCAGTTCTCGGACAGGGGAGCGGTACGAGCAGTACTTC. Amino acids: CASSSRTGERYEQYF.

This rearrangement joins TRBV18 to TRBJ2-1; weak D call: TRBD2 (6 bases). The germline CDR1 and CDR2 sequences are KGHSH and LQKENI. This CDR3 comprises 15 residues. Trimming took off 1 base at V and 0 bases at J, with 7 bases between the two ends. CDR3 DNA sequence: TGTGCCAGCTCACCACTAGCGGCCTCCTACAATGAGCAGTTCTTC. Translating it yields CASSPLAASYNEQFF.